This T cell receptor (beta chain) was identified in a study of CD8 T cell repertoires and HIV-1 epitope variants. At the level of the study: Controls included no peptide, Ebola AY9 epitope, and a CMV, EBV, flu pool. T cells were cultured for nine to ten days with cytokines added on days 3 and 7.

With V trimmed by 3 bases and J by 4 bases, 10 bases remained unmatched. Looked up from germline, CDR1 is SGHVS and CDR2 is FQNEAQ. The CDR3 contains 17 residues. In regard to this clone: Its antigen is as yet unknown.

On the immunoSEQ platform, TCR beta CDR3s were sequenced at survey depth. Using immunoSEQ multiplex PCR, the repertoire was profiled, and TCRdb retains in-frame clones only, with some absent. The table has about 4,700 clones, approximately 71% seen once. The sequence came from a male donor with HIV. The chain uses TRBV7-8 and TRBJ2-3; TRBD2 agrees at 10 bases. Sequencing was carried out using cultured CD8+ T cells derived from PBMCs. The CDR3 loop reads CASSFRPLAGASDTQYF. CDR3 DNA: TGTGCCAGCAGCTTTCGACCCCTAGCGGGGGCTTCAGATACGCAGTATTTT. The whole variable domain, filled in from reference TRBV7-8 and TRBJ2-3, reads GAGVSQSPRYKVAKRGQDVALRCDPISGHVSLFWYQQALGQGPEFLTYFQNEAQLDKSGLPSDRFFAERPEGSVSTLKIQRTQQEDSAVYLCASSFRPLAGASDTQYFGPGTRLTVL.